These T cell receptor beta chains were read from a single sample in a study of blood T cells in healthy people across ages. One entry per CDR3 protein results from TCRdb running MiXCR on the 5' RACE reads. Counted here are fewer than 800,000 distinct CDR3 sequences, more than 20% occurring once; the ten biggest clones make up roughly 3.4%. What was sequenced was blood. These receptors all come from a man in his sixties or seventies in good health. Both conserved end residues are part of each CDR3. The D gene is left open where the match is weak. Some rows have no size entry. The others give once, few or many, or a class for an expanded clone.

d_call: TRBD2
clone_size: few
j_call: TRBJ2-3
v_call: TRBV5-1
cdr3_nt: TGCGCCAGCAGCCCGGGATGGGGACTAGCGGGAGGGTCAGATACGCAGTATTTT
cdr3_aa: CASSPGWGLAGGSDTQYF

d_call: -
clone_size: few
j_call: TRBJ2-3
v_call: TRBV9
cdr3_nt: TGTGCCAGCAGCTTAGGGGGGGGACCTCGATCCGCAGATACGCAGTATTTT
cdr3_aa: CASSLGGGPRSADTQYF

d_call: TRBD2
clone_size: few
j_call: TRBJ2-2
v_call: TRBV5-1
cdr3_nt: TGCGCCAGTACGGCGGGAGCGAACACCGGGGAGCTGTTTTTT
cdr3_aa: CASTAGANTGELFF

d_call: -
clone_size: -
j_call: TRBJ2-7
v_call: TRBV3-1
cdr3_nt: TGTGCCAGCAGCCAAGGCTTTCGGGAGCAGTACTTC
cdr3_aa: CASSQGFREQYF

d_call: -
clone_size: few
j_call: TRBJ2-5
v_call: TRBV9
cdr3_nt: TGTGCCAGCAGCGTAGGTCCAATGGAAGAGACCCAGTACTTC
cdr3_aa: CASSVGPMEETQYF

d_call: TRBD1
clone_size: few
j_call: TRBJ1-1
v_call: TRBV20-1
cdr3_nt: TGCAGTGCTAGGACAGGGGCGTCCAACACTGAAGCTTTCTTT
cdr3_aa: CSARTGASNTEAFF

d_call: TRBD2
clone_size: many
j_call: TRBJ2-1
v_call: TRBV6-2/TRBV6-3
cdr3_nt: TGTGCCAGCAGTTACGGCGGGAGAGAGCAGTTCTTC
cdr3_aa: CASSYGGREQFF

d_call: -
clone_size: -
j_call: TRBJ2-7
v_call: TRBV5-1
cdr3_nt: TGCGCCAGCAGCACGGGACTCACCGACGACGAGCAGTACTTC
cdr3_aa: CASSTGLTDDEQYF

d_call: -
clone_size: -
j_call: TRBJ1-6
v_call: TRBV10-3
cdr3_nt: TGTGCCATCAGTATAGAGTATAATTCACCCCTCCACTTT
cdr3_aa: CAISIEYNSPLHF

d_call: TRBD2
clone_size: many
j_call: TRBJ2-1
v_call: TRBV7-9
cdr3_nt: TGTGCCAGCAGCCTCCGACTAGCGACCTACAATGAGCAGTTCTTC
cdr3_aa: CASSLRLATYNEQFF

d_call: -
clone_size: many
j_call: TRBJ2-4
v_call: TRBV5-6
cdr3_nt: TGTGCCAGCAGGGCCGCAGGGGGGAAAAACATTCAGTACTTC
cdr3_aa: CASRAAGGKNIQYF

d_call: -
clone_size: few
j_call: TRBJ2-1
v_call: TRBV5-1
cdr3_nt: TGCGCCAGCAGATTAAGATACGGGGTCAATGAGCAGTTCTTC
cdr3_aa: CASRLRYGVNEQFF

d_call: -
clone_size: few
j_call: TRBJ1-5
v_call: TRBV7-9
cdr3_nt: TGTGCCAGCAGCTTAACGGGAGACAATCAGCCCCAGCATTTT
cdr3_aa: CASSLTGDNQPQHF

d_call: -
clone_size: few
j_call: TRBJ2-7
v_call: TRBV28
cdr3_nt: TGTGCCAGCAGGTACAACAGGGTCCTGACCTACGAGCAGTACTTC
cdr3_aa: CASRYNRVLTYEQYF

d_call: -
clone_size: many
j_call: TRBJ2-4
v_call: TRBV29-1
cdr3_nt: TGCAGCGTTGAGGGAGTTACCAAAAACATTCAGTACTTC
cdr3_aa: CSVEGVTKNIQYF

d_call: -
clone_size: few
j_call: TRBJ2-5
v_call: TRBV11-2
cdr3_nt: TGTGCCAGCAGCTTAGGCACAGCGTACCAAGAGACCCAGTACTTC
cdr3_aa: CASSLGTAYQETQYF

d_call: -
clone_size: -
j_call: TRBJ2-4
v_call: TRBV11-2
cdr3_nt: TGTGCCAGCAGCTTTTCAGGGGCTACAAACATTCAGTACTTC
cdr3_aa: CASSFSGATNIQYF

d_call: -
clone_size: few
j_call: TRBJ2-3
v_call: TRBV3-1
cdr3_nt: TGTGCCAGCAGCCAAGTTGAACTAGCTGTAGATACGCAGTATTTT
cdr3_aa: CASSQVELAVDTQYF

d_call: -
clone_size: once
j_call: TRBJ1-6
v_call: TRBV7-9
cdr3_nt: TGTGCCAGCAGCTCAAGGAGTACCCGAAATTCACCCCTCCACTTT
cdr3_aa: CASSSRSTRNSPLHF

d_call: -
clone_size: many
j_call: TRBJ2-5
v_call: TRBV4-2
cdr3_nt: TGTGCCAGCAGCCAATTAGGGGACCGTGTCCAAGAGACCCAGTACTTC
cdr3_aa: CASSQLGDRVQETQYF

d_call: -
clone_size: many
j_call: TRBJ2-5
v_call: TRBV28
cdr3_nt: TGTGCCAGCAGTACTAGTCGAGAGACCCAGTACTTC
cdr3_aa: CASSTSRETQYF

d_call: -
clone_size: -
j_call: TRBJ1-5
v_call: TRBV29-1
cdr3_nt: TGCAGCGTTGAAGAGGAAAAAGGGGAGGGTGATTTT
cdr3_aa: CSVEEEKGEGDF

d_call: -
clone_size: few
j_call: TRBJ2-1
v_call: TRBV6-1
cdr3_nt: TGTGCCAGCAGTGAAAGAAGCCTAGCAAATGAGCAGTTCTTC
cdr3_aa: CASSERSLANEQFF

d_call: -
clone_size: many
j_call: TRBJ2-5
v_call: TRBV20-1
cdr3_nt: TGCAGTGCTAGATTAAAAGAGACCCAGTACTTC
cdr3_aa: CSARLKETQYF

d_call: -
clone_size: few
j_call: TRBJ1-5
v_call: TRBV27
cdr3_nt: TGTGCCAGCACCACAAACGCGCAGCCCCAGCATTTT
cdr3_aa: CASTTNAQPQHF

d_call: TRBD1
clone_size: -
j_call: TRBJ2-3
v_call: TRBV12-3/TRBV12-4
cdr3_nt: TGTGCCGGCAGTTCCGGGACAGGGGTGCAGGGCACAGATACGCAGTATTTT
cdr3_aa: CAGSSGTGVQGTDTQYF

d_call: TRBD2
clone_size: -
j_call: TRBJ2-4
v_call: TRBV7-9
cdr3_nt: TGTGCCAGCAGCTTATTGGGGAATGGAAAGCGGGATTCGTCCAAAAACATTCAGTACTTC
cdr3_aa: CASSLLGNGKRDSSKNIQYF

d_call: -
clone_size: -
j_call: TRBJ2-7
v_call: TRBV12-3/TRBV12-4
cdr3_nt: TGTGCCAGCAGATCCGGACGGGGAGCCTACGAGCAGTACTTC
cdr3_aa: CASRSGRGAYEQYF

d_call: -
clone_size: -
j_call: TRBJ2-5
v_call: TRBV5-1
cdr3_nt: TGCGCCAGCAGCTTGCTGGGGAGGTTGGAGACCCAGTACTTC
cdr3_aa: CASSLLGRLETQYF

d_call: TRBD1
clone_size: few
j_call: TRBJ2-7
v_call: TRBV29-1
cdr3_nt: TGCAGCGTCTCTGACAGAGGGGGCTTGGGCGAGCAGTACTTC
cdr3_aa: CSVSDRGGLGEQYF

d_call: -
clone_size: -
j_call: TRBJ1-1
v_call: TRBV7-9
cdr3_nt: TGTGCCAGCAGCCTCCCCGGATGGAACACTGAAGCTTTCTTT
cdr3_aa: CASSLPGWNTEAFF

d_call: -
clone_size: few
j_call: TRBJ2-2
v_call: TRBV24-1
cdr3_nt: TGTGCCACCAGTGATACCATGACGAACACCGGGGAGCTGTTTTTT
cdr3_aa: CATSDTMTNTGELFF

d_call: -
clone_size: -
j_call: TRBJ2-3
v_call: TRBV15
cdr3_nt: TGTGCCACCAGCAGAGGGGGAGACACCACAGATACGCAGTATTTT
cdr3_aa: CATSRGGDTTDTQYF

d_call: -
clone_size: -
j_call: TRBJ1-1
v_call: TRBV5-6
cdr3_nt: TGTGCCAGCAGCTTGTTTACAGGGAACACTGAAGCTTTCTTT
cdr3_aa: CASSLFTGNTEAFF

d_call: -
clone_size: many
j_call: TRBJ2-3
v_call: TRBV5-1
cdr3_nt: TGCGCCAGCAGTCCCCTCATTTCGGATACGCAGTATTTT
cdr3_aa: CASSPLISDTQYF

d_call: TRBD1
clone_size: -
j_call: TRBJ2-1
v_call: TRBV25-1
cdr3_nt: TGTGCCAGCAGTGACCGCAGGGGGCCCTACAATGAGCAGTTCTTC
cdr3_aa: CASSDRRGPYNEQFF

d_call: TRBD2
clone_size: -
j_call: TRBJ2-4
v_call: TRBV5-1
cdr3_nt: TGCGCCAGCAGCGAAAGCGGGAGCTGGGGTGACAAAAACATTCAGTACTTC
cdr3_aa: CASSESGSWGDKNIQYF

d_call: -
clone_size: many
j_call: TRBJ2-6
v_call: TRBV7-3
cdr3_nt: TGTGCCAGCAGAGCCTCTGGGGCCAACGTCCTGACTTTC
cdr3_aa: CASRASGANVLTF

d_call: -
clone_size: few
j_call: TRBJ2-7
v_call: TRBV19
cdr3_nt: TGTGCCAGTAGTTCTGACAGATACTACGAGCAGTACTTC
cdr3_aa: CASSSDRYYEQYF

d_call: TRBD2
clone_size: -
j_call: TRBJ2-1
v_call: TRBV7-2
cdr3_nt: TGTGCCAGCAGCTTAGCCAGTACTAGCGGGACTTATGAGCAGTTCTTC
cdr3_aa: CASSLASTSGTYEQFF

d_call: -
clone_size: few
j_call: TRBJ2-7
v_call: TRBV11-2
cdr3_nt: TGTGCCAGCAGCTTAGAATGGGGCGCATCCTACGAGCAGTACTTC
cdr3_aa: CASSLEWGASYEQYF

d_call: -
clone_size: -
j_call: TRBJ1-5
v_call: TRBV7-9
cdr3_nt: TGTGCCAGCAGCTTTCGGCCAGGCGTCAGCAATCAGCCCCAGCATTTT
cdr3_aa: CASSFRPGVSNQPQHF

d_call: TRBD1
clone_size: few
j_call: TRBJ2-5
v_call: TRBV12-5
cdr3_nt: TGTGCTAGTGGTTTGGTACAGGGGTACCAAGAGACCCAGTACTTC
cdr3_aa: CASGLVQGYQETQYF

d_call: -
clone_size: -
j_call: TRBJ2-4
v_call: TRBV6-6
cdr3_nt: TGTGCCAGCGAACTACTAGCCAAAAACATTCAGTACTTC
cdr3_aa: CASELLAKNIQYF

d_call: TRBD1
clone_size: many
j_call: TRBJ1-1
v_call: TRBV7-9
cdr3_nt: TGTGCCAGCAGCTTAGCAGGGGGCGGTACTGAAGCTTTCTTT
cdr3_aa: CASSLAGGGTEAFF

d_call: -
clone_size: -
j_call: TRBJ2-1
v_call: TRBV29-1
cdr3_nt: TGCAGCGTTGAAGCCCCCGTTGCGGGAAGGGGACTTAATGAGCAGTTCTTC
cdr3_aa: CSVEAPVAGRGLNEQFF

d_call: -
clone_size: -
j_call: TRBJ2-5
v_call: TRBV29-1
cdr3_nt: TGCAGCGTTGAACGGTTCCAAGAGACCCAGTACTTC
cdr3_aa: CSVERFQETQYF

d_call: TRBD2
clone_size: few
j_call: TRBJ2-1
v_call: TRBV20-1
cdr3_nt: TGCAGTGCTCAAGGACTAGCGGGAACCAACCTTGGCAATGAGCAGTTCTTC
cdr3_aa: CSAQGLAGTNLGNEQFF

d_call: TRBD2
clone_size: -
j_call: TRBJ2-5
v_call: TRBV6-5
cdr3_nt: TGTGCCAGCAGTTACCAAGGGCAGGGAGGGAAGACCCAGTACTTC
cdr3_aa: CASSYQGQGGKTQYF

d_call: TRBD2
clone_size: few
j_call: TRBJ2-2
v_call: TRBV20-1
cdr3_nt: TGCAGTGCTAGAACAGCGGGAGGTCCTAACACCGGGGAGCTGTTTTTT
cdr3_aa: CSARTAGGPNTGELFF

d_call: TRBD1
clone_size: -
j_call: TRBJ2-1
v_call: TRBV5-1
cdr3_nt: TGCGCCAGCAGCGGAGGACAGGGGTACAATGAGCAGTTCTTC
cdr3_aa: CASSGGQGYNEQFF

d_call: TRBD1
clone_size: -
j_call: TRBJ1-2
v_call: TRBV27
cdr3_nt: TGTGCCAGCAGTTTATCGGGACAGGGGTACTATGGCTACACCTTC
cdr3_aa: CASSLSGQGYYGYTF